A selection of T cell receptor beta chains follows, all from one sample in a study of T cell repertoires in ileal Crohn's disease. Measured with immunoSEQ multiplex PCR; TCRdb has only the in-frame clones, and not every one. Here the sample spans around 1,600 clones, around nine tenths being singletons. Sequences were obtained from ileal tissue. The receptors shown here come from an adult with Crohn's disease. The CDR3 runs from the conserved cysteine through the conserved F or W. A D gene is named only where the DNA matches it firmly.

j_call	v_call	d_call	cdr3_aa	cdr3_nt
TRBJ2-2	TRBV19	NA	CASSIWSGTGTGELFF	TGTGCCAGTAGTATTTGGTCGGGTACCGGGACCGGGGAGCTGTTTTTT
TRBJ2-3	TRBV7-2	TRBD2	CASSLGAGGPPDTQYF	TGTGCCAGCAGCTTAGGCGCGGGAGGGCCCCCAGATACGCAGTATTTT
TRBJ2-1	TRBV11-3	TRBD2	CASSISGTTSNEQFF	TGTGCCAGCAGCATTTCCGGGACTACCTCTAATGAGCAGTTCTTC
TRBJ1-5	TRBV28	NA	CASRKDTYSDLSNQPQHF	TGTGCCAGCCGCAAAGATACATACAGCGACCTTAGCAATCAGCCCCAGCATTTT
TRBJ1-2	TRBV7-7	TRBD1	CASSPPGQNYGYTF	TGTGCCAGCAGCCCCCCGGGACAGAACTATGGCTACACCTTC
TRBJ2-2	TRBV7-9	NA	CASSRVPESGELFF	TGTGCCAGCAGCCGAGTTCCGGAATCCGGGGAGCTGTTTTTT
TRBJ1-1	TRBV11-3	NA	CASSLDGSRNTEAFF	TGTGCCAGCAGCTTAGATGGCAGTCGGAACACTGAAGCTTTCTTT
TRBJ1-1	TRBV11-2	TRBD1	CASSGQGAGTEAFF	TGTGCCAGCAGCGGACAGGGGGCCGGGACTGAAGCTTTCTTT
TRBJ1-1	TRBV2	NA	CASSSDINTEAFF	TGTGCCAGCAGCTCCGACATCAACACTGAAGCTTTCTTT
TRBJ1-1	TRBV6-5	NA	CASSSPVIGLNTEAFF	TGTGCCAGCAGTTCCCCCGTGATAGGGTTGAACACTGAAGCTTTCTTT